The present TCR beta chain was sequenced within a study of T cell repertoires in cytomegalovirus infection. TCRdb recomputed calls from the reads with MiXCR, one row per CDR3 protein. The table lists about 190,000 distinct CDR3 sequences, more than 9% of them singletons. This CDR3 spans 14 amino acids. Germline V gene lookup returns CDR1 SGHTA and CDR2 FQGTGA. Trimming removed 3 bases from V and 1 base from J, with 6 bases in between. This clonotype was detected many times. This sequence originates from a human donor in good health (CMV status not recorded). Some clones in this sample may be carry-over from other donors' samples. The V and J genes are TRBV7-3 and TRBJ2-2, with D unresolved. Material for sequencing was PBMCs. CDR3 residues: CASSLLRNTGELFF. Written as DNA, the CDR3 is TGTGCCAGCAGCTTGCTGAGGAACACCGGGGAGCTGTTTTTT. Looking up the rest from reference TRBV7-3 and TRBJ2-2 gives the full variable domain: GAGVSQTPSNKVTEKGKYVELRCDPISGHTALYWYRQSLGQGPEFLIYFQGTGAADDSGLPNDRFFAVRPEGSVSTLKIQRTERGDSAVYLCASSLLRNTGELFFGEGSRLTVL.